Each of the 8 T cell receptor beta chains below was sequenced from the same sample in a study of T cell responses to AZD1222 COVID-19 vaccine (dated by TCRdb to about 2021). What this sample's time point label stands for: about 28 days (+/-7) after the second vaccine dose. To prepare the library, the immunoSEQ multiplex PCR assay was applied. The immuneACCESS repertoire file appears here via TCRdb, limited to in-frame rearrangements. These files lack a portion of the clones; in checked studies, under half of the deficit traces to unresolved V genes, and the cause of the others is not known. Recorded for this sample are approximately 150,000 clones; roughly 90% of them occurred a single time. Roughly 1.2% of the sample belongs to the ten largest clones. Sequencing used peripheral blood, obtained 28 days after the second AZD1222 dose. These receptors came from an adult who received the AZD1222 COVID-19 vaccine.

The chain employs TRBV28 and TRBJ2-7; possibly TRBD1 for D (7 bases). Trimming removed 5 bases at V and 9 bases at J, with 32 bases between. The CDR3 length is 18 residues. Germline-derived CDR1 and CDR2 are MDHEN and SYDVKM. The CDR3: CASSTTLQGGWVYDGQYF. CDR3 DNA: TGTGCCAGCAGTACGACACTTCAGGGGGGTTGGGTTTACGATGGGCAGTACTTC.

The chain employs TRBV7-9 and TRBJ1-4; the D gene is possibly TRBD1 (6 bases). The CDR3 length is 16 residues. Germline CDR1 reads SEHNR; CDR2 reads FQNEAQ (reference sequence). Trimming cost V 1 base and J 5 bases, with 14 bases left between them. The CDR3 region has the DNA TGTGCCAGCAGCTTAGATCGGGGGCAGGGCAATGAAAAACTGTTTTTT. It translates to CASSLDRGQGNEKLFF.

CDR3 coding DNA: TGTGCCAGCAGCGTCGCGTACTATGGCTACACCTTC. Encoded protein: CASSVAYYGYTF. V and J are TRBV11-2 and TRBJ1-2; D is ambiguous. Germline loops: CDR1 SGHAT, CDR2 FQNNGV. Trimming shortened V by 5 bases and J by 3 bases, and 7 bases separated the two germline ends. The CDR3 sequence is 12 residues long.

J is TRBJ1-4 and V is TRBV12-5, with 10 bases matching TRBD1. The length of the CDR3 is 16 residues. Germline CDR1 is LGHNT and CDR2 is FRNRAP. V shed 6 bases, J shed 5 bases, and the junction held 9 bases outside the gene matches. CDR3: CASGPTGTGENEKLFF. The DNA for the CDR3 is TGTGCTAGTGGCCCAACCGGGACAGGGGAGAATGAAAAACTGTTTTTT.

This sequence joins TRBV6-5 and TRBJ2-7; 8 bases are a match to TRBD1. There are 12 residues in the CDR3. Germline trimming cut 11 bases from V and 4 bases from J; bases unmatched to any gene: 7. Germline values: CDR1 MNHEY, CDR2 SVGAGI. CDR3 sequence: CAHGDRHYEQYF. CDR3 bases: TGTGCCCACGGGGACAGGCATTACGAGCAGTACTTC.

In this sample, this clone turned up a few times. The J gene is TRBJ2-1, the V gene TRBV6-4, with TRBD2 matching over 10 bases. V lost 2 bases and J lost 6; bases outside the gene matches: 10. The CDR3 covers 17 residues. Germline V gene lookup returns CDR1 MRHNA and CDR2 SNTAGT. CDR3 DNA: TGTGCCAGCAGTGACCTTGTAGGGCTAGCGGGAGTCAATGAGCAGTTCTTC. This translates into CASSDLVGLAGVNEQFF.

The rearrangement uses TRBV4-3 and TRBJ2-7; D call uncertain. The CDR3 extends over 14 amino acids. Per the germline V gene, CDR1 is LGHNA and CDR2 is YSLEER. Trimming removed 3 bases from V and 6 bases from J, with 15 bases in between. This CDR3 is CASSQLFQAPEQYF. CDR3 coding DNA: TGCGCCAGCAGCCAGCTCTTTCAGGCTCCCGAGCAGTACTTC.

The V gene is TRBV2, the J gene TRBJ1-1, with 8 positions matching TRBD1. The germline CDR1 and CDR2 sequences are SNHLY and FYNNEI. Losses at the gene ends were 4 bases for V and 4 bases for J; bases not matched to a gene: 5. The CDR3 totals 14 residues. CDR3 in DNA: TGTGCCAGCAGTGGCAGGGGGCGGGCCACTGAAGCTTTCTTT. This sequence encodes CASSGRGRATEAFF.